This TCR beta chain is from a study of immune characterization of retroperitoneal liposarcoma. In its sample, this clonotype ranks as medium-sized. TCRdb re-analysed the PCR reads in MiXCR, keeping a single row per CDR3 protein. The sample consists of approximately 10,000 distinct CDR3 sequences, 28% of them appearing once. V shed 3 bases and J 10 bases; nucleotides not matched to a gene: 4. Germline-derived CDR1 and CDR2 are MNHEY and SMNVEV (reference sequence). The CDR3 runs 14 residues. Specimen: tumor tissue. The TCR originated in a female donor with retroperitoneal liposarcoma. J is TRBJ2-1 and V is TRBV27; 12 bases agree with TRBD2. The CDR3 DNA reads as TGTGCCAGCAGTTTGACTAGCGGGAGCTACGAGCAGTTCTTC. Translation: CASSLTSGSYEQFF.